This TCR beta chain was found in a study of cytomegalovirus exposure and HLA in healthy donors listed by TCRdb under 2017. Background on the whole study: According to an earlier analysis of a few hundred of the donors, some 180 million T cells yielded 95 million to 140 million unique TCR beta sequences and 276 Gb of sequence data. High-throughput TCR immunosequencing, statistical association of individual TCRs with disease status, and machine learning were combined to predict cytomegalovirus infection status. A later analysis re-analyzed previously published TCR beta repertoires from roughly 630 donors and added high-resolution HLA genotyping to study TCR occurrence patterns. Roughly five DR-DQ haplotypes were handled as single units for association and clustering, since linkage in the cohort was strong. Along with the approximately 700-subject first cohort, a separate validation cohort of about 110 different subjects was used. Using immunosequencing, the study profiled T cell repertoires from approximately 700 subjects and related those repertoires to cytomegalovirus serostatus. The later analysis used no new phenotypic data to find candidate immune exposures, relying instead on TCR beta sequences and their occurrence across donors. The study aimed to test whether signatures of past pathogen exposure could be identified by cataloging public T cell receptors. The genetic ancestry cluster associated with self-reported Caucasian donors included 81% of the roughly 410 genotyped donors. Donor age, sex, ethnicity and CMV serostatus were compiled alongside the repertoire data. Around 320 gigabases of sequencing data and approximately 80 million unique TCR sequences were included in an early release covering roughly 600 HLA-typed donors. In a later genetic analysis, genome-wide SNP genotypes for about 55% of the 666 donors were used, and that subset was treated as a discovery cohort. Among 398 genotyped donors of the cohort, an average of 235,054 unique TCR beta nucleotide sequences were sequenced per donor, roughly 18% of them non-productive. All discovery cohort repertoires had been generated on a single sequencing platform. Class I and class II HLA loci were covered by the typing at four-digit resolution. Typing coverage differed by locus: A, B, C, DRB1 and DQB1 were typed in about 620-640 donors, DQA1 in about 560, DPA1 in some 610, and DPB1 in 450 to 490. An earlier analysis of some 500 of the donors applied high-throughput TCR beta sequencing to assess whether each TCR beta V gene segment acted as functional or pseudogenic.

Overall study results and their limits: Linkage disequilibrium might explain the correlated functional status among segregating V segments, but an unknown experimental factor could not be excluded. Immune exposure information for the cohort was limited to CMV serostatus. Because HLA typing was unavailable for some donors at each locus, only the typed subset was used in association tests. The classifier was reported to diagnose cytomegalovirus status with high specificity and sensitivity in both the original and validation cohorts. Because counts were too low, about 18 rarely observed V segments, including chromosome 9 orphons, were excluded from the earlier analysis of a few hundred of the donors. A cluster of highly shared sequence variants was judged likely to represent a technical artifact of the sequencing pipeline. According to a later analysis, parvovirus B19, influenza, CMV and Epstein-Barr virus appeared linked to several top co-occurrence clusters. In vitro tests confirmed that three of the cytomegalovirus-associated TCR beta chains recognize cytomegalovirus antigens. Some IMGT-functional V segments, including TRBV6-2 and TRBV6-3, could not be told apart with the 87-base-pair reads, so those segments were excluded. In a later analysis, HLA-associated TCR beta chains were found to be more clonally expanded and to have lower generation probabilities than equally common non-associated chains. Roughly uniform sequencing depth across donors was assumed in presence/absence analyses, although this assumption may not hold. Assigning TCR associations to individual alleles was difficult when HLA alleles, especially DR and DQ, strongly co-occurred. Across donors, most TCR sequences were observed very rarely, whereas some public TCRs were present in many individuals. In an earlier analysis of about 600 of the donors, most TCR beta V segments appeared in productive rearrangements about 87% or about 30% of the time, broadly matching IMGT annotations. In a later genetic analysis, fewer N-insertions in productive TCRs were reported among donors in an Asian-associated ancestry cluster than the approximately 710-donor mean. According to the authors, the approach could potentially be generalized to other disease states and immunological phenotypes. A further reported finding was that TCR beta sequences accurately predicted the HLA-A and HLA-B alleles for most subjects in the first cohort. A later analysis associated about 17,000 TCR beta sequences with specific HLA alleles at a false discovery rate of 0.05. In a later analysis, TCR association rates were found to vary across HLA loci, with the most associated TCRs seen for DRB1 alleles and the fewest for HLA-C alleles. An association between a missense DCLRE1C variant and V-gene and J-gene trimming of TCR beta chains was found in a later genetic analysis and replicated in an independent cohort. In a later analysis, most CMV-associated TCR beta chains were found to appear HLA-restricted, with HLA associations seemingly driven largely by CMV exposure. The study listed 164 TCR beta chains as associated with cytomegalovirus. This cohort had only TCR beta chains sequenced, and the lack of alpha or paired-chain data limited which features could be detected.

In regard to this clone: Its antigen is currently not known. The input lacks base qualities; no much larger clone sits a single base away.

CDR1 is given as SGHNT and CDR2 as YYREEE, both from the germline V gene (reference sequence). The trim is 3 bases for V and 9 bases for J, with a gap of 19 bases between the germline ends. There are 15 amino acids in the CDR3, from cysteine to phenylalanine inclusive. Of all the DNA, just the CDR3 is kept, 45 bases in frame from base 1. The cohort comprised 666 healthy bone marrow donors. At the time of sampling, every cohort member was nominally healthy, though immune exposures that went unrecorded were likely present. The donor tested CMV seronegative and was one of the 352 seronegative cohort members. A peripheral blood sample was collected from each donor, and TCR beta sequencing was performed on peripheral blood mononuclear cells. Genomic DNA was extracted from the blood cell samples with the Qiagen DNeasy Blood Extraction Kit. Receptor amplification or capture employed the immunoSEQ multiplex PCR assay. For the multiplex PCR, a mixture combining 60 forward primers for TCR Vbeta segments and 13 reverse primers for TCR Jbeta segments was used. The CDR3 region of rearranged TCR beta genes was amplified from genomic DNA with a multiplex PCR assay. Amplified TCR beta libraries were sequenced as 87-base-pair reads on the Illumina HiSeq System. As for how the authors treated the data: Across the roughly 600 repertoires, a later analysis counted 80 million or so unique TCR beta chains, 9.5 million to 12 million of which were shared by at least two donors. A nearest-neighbor algorithm error-corrected the raw reads and collapsed the reads into unique sequences, merging closely related sequences to remove PCR and sequencing errors. V, D and J gene segments were assigned by aligning CDR3 sequences to IMGT reference sequences. For a sequence to be retained, a match of at least six nucleotides was required to both a V gene segment and a J gene segment. A rearrangement was called productive if the CDR3 had no stop codons and remained in frame with V and J, and every other rearrangement was called non-productive. Following IMGT convention, CDR3 was defined as the stretch from the second conserved V-encoded cysteine up to the conserved J-encoded phenylalanine. The earlier analysis of some 600 of the donors excluded sequences that lacked an unambiguous match to a single V gene segment. An earlier analysis of under 750 of the donors called V segments functional above 56.7% productive rearrangements and segregating when the between-donor standard deviation exceeded 5%. A statistical classification framework was developed to diagnose cytomegalovirus status using the catalog of TCR beta chain sequences. A later analysis assigned V and J genes by comparing TCR nucleotide sequences with IMGT/GENE-DB human TR gene sequences. A later analysis assigned CDR3 sequences and most-parsimonious VDJ recombination scenarios with the TCRdist pipeline. A later analysis defined each TCR beta chain by its CDR3 amino acid sequence plus V-gene family, and excluded reads lacking a unique V-gene family. As a way to deal with suspected cross-contamination and a sequencing artifact, a later analysis dropped more than 500 nucleotide sequences that were highly shared and had low generation probability. In a later analysis, a clonal expansion index was calculated for each public chain from normalized within-repertoire ranks of inferred template counts. A later analysis computed generation probabilities with a VDJ recombination model fitted to out-of-frame rearrangements, and checked the results against IGoR. In a later analysis, hypergeometric tests were used to score TCR-TCR, TCR-HLA and TCR-CMV co-occurrence, with a repertoire-size bias correction applied to TCR pairs. A later analysis estimated false discovery rates by permuting HLA or CMV assignments 20 times. In a later analysis, co-occurring TCRs were grouped using DBSCAN, with TCRdist sequence similarity added in when clustering inside HLA-allele-positive subsets. Repertoires with fewer than 30,000 or more than 120,000 public chains were left out of co-occurrence clustering, as were about 5 repertoires with anomalous nucleotide sharing. TCRdb limited this immuneACCESS table to in-frame rearrangements with V and J called. A share of clones is missing; checked studies link under half to unresolved V genes, and the rest is unexplained. The DNA gave D and trimming, while V, J and clone size come from that table. This sample is represented by roughly 80,000 clones; approximately 84% of them were singletons. The ten largest make up 2.4% of the sample.

This receptor chain uses TRBV5-4 and TRBJ2-1, with TRBD2 perhaps the D gene, on 6 matching bases. The TCR originated in a woman in her forties or fifties in good health and CMV-seronegative. Sequenced: PBMCs. The DNA sequence is as follows: TGTGCCAGCAGCTGGGAGGCGGGAAGGGCCGGTGAGCAGTTCTTC. The encoded protein is CASSWEAGRAGEQFF.